This TCR beta chain came from a study of T cell responses to AZD1222 COVID-19 vaccine. Study-wide results and limits: AZD1222 recipients seropositive at baseline numbered only 6 or 7.

The table came from immunoSEQ multiplex PCR; TCRdb's copy has only in-frame clones and leaves some out. This table has roughly 100,000 clones, 80% to 90% appearing once. Trimming cost V 2 bases and J 0 bases, with 13 bases left between them. This CDR3 spans 16 amino acids. From germline, CDR1 is MDHEN and CDR2 SYDVKM. As regards this clone: Its antigen is not identified.

This receptor was taken from an adult in good health. The chain has TRBV28 and TRBJ1-1; a weak D match, TRBD1 (6 bases). Sequences were derived from peripheral blood, sampled on day 0 of AZD1222 vaccination. CDR3 in amino acids: CASSLPGAVVNTEAFF. In DNA form, the CDR3 reads TGTGCCAGCAGTTTACCGGGGGCCGTAGTGAACACTGAAGCTTTCTTT.